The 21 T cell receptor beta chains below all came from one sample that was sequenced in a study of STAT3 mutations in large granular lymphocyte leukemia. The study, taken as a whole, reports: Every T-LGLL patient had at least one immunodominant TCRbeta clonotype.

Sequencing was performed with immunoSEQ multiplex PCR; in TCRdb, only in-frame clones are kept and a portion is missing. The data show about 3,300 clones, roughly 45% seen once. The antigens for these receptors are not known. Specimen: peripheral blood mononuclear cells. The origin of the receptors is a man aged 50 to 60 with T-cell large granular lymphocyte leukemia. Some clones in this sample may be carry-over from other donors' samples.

CDR3 in amino acids: CASSPSFQEAYEQYF. The CDR3 DNA reads as TGTGCCAGCTCACCCAGCTTCCAGGAAGCCTACGAGCAGTACTTC. The chain links TRBV18 to TRBJ2-7; D unclear. The CDR3 length is 15 residues. Germline CDR1 and CDR2: KGHSH and LQKENI. The germline V and J ends were trimmed by 3 bases and 2 bases, with 14 bases remaining between them. The full variable domain, in which reference TRBV18 and TRBJ2-7 provide the parts outside the CDR3, is NAGVMQNPRHLVRRRGQEARLRCSPMKGHSHVYWYRQLPEEGLKFMVYLQKENIIDESGMPKERFSAEFPKEGPSILRIQQVVRGDSAAYFCASSPSFQEAYEQYFGPGTRLTVT.

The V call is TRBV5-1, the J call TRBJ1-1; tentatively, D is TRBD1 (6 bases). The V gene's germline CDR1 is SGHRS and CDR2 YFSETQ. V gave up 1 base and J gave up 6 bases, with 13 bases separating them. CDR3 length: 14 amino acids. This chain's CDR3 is CASSLRTANAEAFF. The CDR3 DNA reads TGCGCCAGCAGCTTGAGGACAGCCAATGCTGAAGCTTTCTTT.

This CDR3 is CASSVTLAENTGELFF. The CDR3 region has the DNA TGTGCCAGCAGCGTGACGTTAGCGGAGAACACCGGGGAGCTGTTTTTT. V and J are TRBV9 and TRBJ2-2; TRBD2 might be the D (6 bases). V lost 2 bases and J 1 base, leaving 12 bases between the germline ends. Per the germline V gene, CDR1 is SGDLS and CDR2 is YYNGEE. The CDR3 is 16 amino acids.

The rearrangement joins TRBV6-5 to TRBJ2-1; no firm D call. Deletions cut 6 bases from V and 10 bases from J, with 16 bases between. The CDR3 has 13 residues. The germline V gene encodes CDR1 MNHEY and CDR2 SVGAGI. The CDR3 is CASSRISPGEQFF. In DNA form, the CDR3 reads TGTGCCAGCAGCCGGATCTCCCCTGGGGAGCAGTTCTTC.

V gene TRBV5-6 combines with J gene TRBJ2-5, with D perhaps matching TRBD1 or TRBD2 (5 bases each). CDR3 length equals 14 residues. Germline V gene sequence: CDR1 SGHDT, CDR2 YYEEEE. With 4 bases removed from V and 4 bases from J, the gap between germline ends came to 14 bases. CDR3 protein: CASSPWDLGETQYF. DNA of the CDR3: TGTGCCAGCAGCCCCTGGGACCTTGGAGAGACCCAGTACTTC. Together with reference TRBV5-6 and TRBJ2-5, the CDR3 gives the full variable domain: DAGVTQSPTHLIKTRGQQVTLRCSPKSGHDTVSWYQQALGQGPQFIFQYYEEEERQRGNFPDRFSGHQFPNYSSELNVNALLLGDSALYLCASSPWDLGETQYFGPGTRLLVL.

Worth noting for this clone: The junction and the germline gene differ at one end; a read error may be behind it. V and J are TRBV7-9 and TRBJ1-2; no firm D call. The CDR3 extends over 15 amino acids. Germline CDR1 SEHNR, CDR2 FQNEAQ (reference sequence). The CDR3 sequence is CASSQEEGSVHGYTF. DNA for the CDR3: TGCGCCAGCAGCCAAGAGGAGGGATCGGTCCATGGCTACACCTTC.

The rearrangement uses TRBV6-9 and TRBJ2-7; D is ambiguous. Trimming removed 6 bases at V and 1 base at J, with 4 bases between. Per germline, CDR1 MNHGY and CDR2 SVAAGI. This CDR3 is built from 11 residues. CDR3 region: CASSPSYEQYF. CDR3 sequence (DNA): TGTGCCAGCAGCCCATCCTACGAGCAGTACTTC.

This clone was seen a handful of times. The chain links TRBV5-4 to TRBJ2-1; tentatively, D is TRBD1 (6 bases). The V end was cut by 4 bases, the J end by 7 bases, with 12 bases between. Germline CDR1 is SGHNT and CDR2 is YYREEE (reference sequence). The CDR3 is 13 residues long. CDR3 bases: TGTGCCAGCAGCCAGGGACACCCAAATGAGCAGTTCTTC. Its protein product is CASSQGHPNEQFF. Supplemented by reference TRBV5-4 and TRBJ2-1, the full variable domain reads ETGVTQSPTHLIKTRGQQVTLRCSSQSGHNTVSWYQQALGQGPQFIFQYYREEENGRGNFPPRFSGLQFPNYSSELNVNALELDDSALYLCASSQGHPNEQFFGPGTRLTVL.

The CDR3 nucleotides read TGTGCCAGCAGCTTCCAGGGGCCACGCGAGACCCAGTACTTC. Protein: CASSFQGPRETQYF. V usage is TRBV5-4 and J usage is TRBJ2-5; TRBD1 is a possible D gene (6 bases). CDR1 and CDR2 (germline): SGHNT, YYREEE (reference sequence). Trimming pared 2 bases from V and 5 bases from J, leaving 13 bases between. This CDR3 contains 14 residues.

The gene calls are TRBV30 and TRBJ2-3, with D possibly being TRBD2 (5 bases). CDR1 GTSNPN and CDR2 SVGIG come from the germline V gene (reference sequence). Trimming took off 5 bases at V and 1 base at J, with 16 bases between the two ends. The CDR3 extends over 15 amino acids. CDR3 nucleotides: TGTGCCTGGGAGGGCCCGGTCGCGGGCACAGATACGCAGTATTTT. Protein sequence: CAWEGPVAGTDTQYF.

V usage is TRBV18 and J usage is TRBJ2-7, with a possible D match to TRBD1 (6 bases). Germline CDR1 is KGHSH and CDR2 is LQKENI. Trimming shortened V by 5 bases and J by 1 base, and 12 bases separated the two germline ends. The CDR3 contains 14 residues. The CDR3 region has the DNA TGTGCCAGCTCATCGGACAGCGCTTCCTACGAGCAGTACTTC. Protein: CASSSDSASYEQYF. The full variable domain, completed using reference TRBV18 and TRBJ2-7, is NAGVMQNPRHLVRRRGQEARLRCSPMKGHSHVYWYRQLPEEGLKFMVYLQKENIIDESGMPKERFSAEFPKEGPSILRIQQVVRGDSAAYFCASSSDSASYEQYFGPGTRLTVT.

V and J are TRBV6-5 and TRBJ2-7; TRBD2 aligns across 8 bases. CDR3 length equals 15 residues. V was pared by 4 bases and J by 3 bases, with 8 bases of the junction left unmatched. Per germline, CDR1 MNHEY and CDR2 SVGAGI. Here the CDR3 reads CASSSPGRGDYEQYF. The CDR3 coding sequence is TGTGCCAGCAGTTCCCCTGGGCGGGGGGACTACGAGCAGTACTTC.

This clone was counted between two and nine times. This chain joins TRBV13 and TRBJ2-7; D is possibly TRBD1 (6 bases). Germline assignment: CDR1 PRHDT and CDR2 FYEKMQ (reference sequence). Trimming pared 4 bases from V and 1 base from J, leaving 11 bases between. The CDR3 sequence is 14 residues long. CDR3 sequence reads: CASSSKRGSYEQYF. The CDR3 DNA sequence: TGTGCCAGCAGCTCCAAGAGGGGGTCCTACGAGCAGTACTTC.

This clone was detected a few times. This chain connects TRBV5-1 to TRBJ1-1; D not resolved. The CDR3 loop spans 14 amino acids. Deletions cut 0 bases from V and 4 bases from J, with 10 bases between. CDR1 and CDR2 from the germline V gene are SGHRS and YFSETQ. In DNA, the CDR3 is TGCGCCAGCAGCTTGGGGGCGGGCCCCACTGAAGCTTTCTTT. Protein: CASSLGAGPTEAFF.

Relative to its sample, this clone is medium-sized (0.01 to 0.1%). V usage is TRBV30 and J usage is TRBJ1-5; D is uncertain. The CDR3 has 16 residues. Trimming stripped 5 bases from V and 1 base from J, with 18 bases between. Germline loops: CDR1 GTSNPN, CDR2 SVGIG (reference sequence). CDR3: CAWGPGKVGSNQPQHF. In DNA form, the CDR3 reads TGTGCCTGGGGGCCTGGGAAGGTTGGCAGCAATCAGCCCCAGCATTTT.

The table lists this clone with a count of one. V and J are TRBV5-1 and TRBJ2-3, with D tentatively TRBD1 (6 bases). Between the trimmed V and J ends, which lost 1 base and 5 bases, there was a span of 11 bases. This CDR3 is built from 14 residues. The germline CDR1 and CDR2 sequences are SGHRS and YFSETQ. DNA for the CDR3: TGCGCCAGCAGCTTGTCAGGGGTGGTAGATACGCAGTATTTT. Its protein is CASSLSGVVDTQYF.

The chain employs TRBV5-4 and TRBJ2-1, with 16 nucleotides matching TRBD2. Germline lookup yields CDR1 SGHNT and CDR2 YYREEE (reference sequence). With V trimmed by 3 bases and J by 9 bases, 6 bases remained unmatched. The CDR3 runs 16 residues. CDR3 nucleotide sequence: TGTGCCAGCAGCTCAGGGGGACTAGCGGGAGGGCTTGAGCAGTTCTTC. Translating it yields CASSSGGLAGGLEQFF.

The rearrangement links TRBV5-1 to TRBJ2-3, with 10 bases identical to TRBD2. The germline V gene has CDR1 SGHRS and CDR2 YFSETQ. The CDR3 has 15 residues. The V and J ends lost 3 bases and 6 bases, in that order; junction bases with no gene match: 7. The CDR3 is CASSYSAGGLDTQYF. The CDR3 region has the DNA TGCGCCAGCAGCTACTCAGCGGGGGGGCTTGATACGCAGTATTTT.

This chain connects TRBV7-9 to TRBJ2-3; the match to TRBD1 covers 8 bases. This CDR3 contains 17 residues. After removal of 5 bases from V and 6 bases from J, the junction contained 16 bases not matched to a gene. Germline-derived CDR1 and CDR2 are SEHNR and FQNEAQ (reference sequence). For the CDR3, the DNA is TGTGCCAGCAGCCCCCTGACGGGGCAGGGGGCGTCCGATACGCAGTATTTT. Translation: CASSPLTGQGASDTQYF.

The CDR3 region is CASSFIAGSSYNEQFF. The CDR3 coding sequence is TGTGCCAGCTCATTCATAGCGGGAAGCTCCTACAATGAGCAGTTCTTC. V is TRBV18 and J is TRBJ2-1, with 8 bases matching TRBD2. Unmatched junction bases numbered 6, after V lost 5 bases and J lost 0 bases. Germline assignment: CDR1 KGHSH and CDR2 LQKENI. The CDR3 extends over 16 amino acids.

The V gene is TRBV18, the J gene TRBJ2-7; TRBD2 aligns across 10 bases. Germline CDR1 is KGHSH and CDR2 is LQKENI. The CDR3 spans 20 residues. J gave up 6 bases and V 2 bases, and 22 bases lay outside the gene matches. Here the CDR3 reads CASSPVQGIPYQREGPEQYF. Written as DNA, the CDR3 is TGTGCCAGCTCACCAGTACAGGGTATCCCCTATCAGCGGGAGGGGCCCGAGCAGTACTTC.